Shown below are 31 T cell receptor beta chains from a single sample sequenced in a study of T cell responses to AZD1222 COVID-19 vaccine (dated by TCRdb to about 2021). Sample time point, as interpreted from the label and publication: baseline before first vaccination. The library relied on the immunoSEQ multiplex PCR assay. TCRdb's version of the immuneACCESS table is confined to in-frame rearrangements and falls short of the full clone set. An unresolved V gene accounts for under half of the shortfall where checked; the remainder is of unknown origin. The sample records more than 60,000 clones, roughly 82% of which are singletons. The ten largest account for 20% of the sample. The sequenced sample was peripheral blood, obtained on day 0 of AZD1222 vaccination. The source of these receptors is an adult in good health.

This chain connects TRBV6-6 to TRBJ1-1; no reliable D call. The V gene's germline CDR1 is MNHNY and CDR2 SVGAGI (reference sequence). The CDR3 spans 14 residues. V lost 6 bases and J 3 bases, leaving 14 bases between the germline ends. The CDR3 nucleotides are TGTGCCAGCAGGGGTATGACCGTGGACACTGAAGCTTTCTTT. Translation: CASRGMTVDTEAFF.

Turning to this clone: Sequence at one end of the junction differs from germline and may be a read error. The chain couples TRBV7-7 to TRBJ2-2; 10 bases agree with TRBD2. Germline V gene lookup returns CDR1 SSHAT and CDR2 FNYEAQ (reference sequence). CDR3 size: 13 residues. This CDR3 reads CASSLAGAGELFF. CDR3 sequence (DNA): TGTGCTAGCAGCCTAGCGGGGGCCGGGGAGCTGTTTTTT. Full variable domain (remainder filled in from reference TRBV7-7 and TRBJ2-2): GAGVSQSPRYKVTKRGQDVTLRCDPISSHATLYWYQQALGQGPEFLTYFNYEAQPDKSGLPSDRFSAERPEGSISTLTIQRTEQRDSAMYRCASSLAGAGELFFGEGSRLTVL.

CDR3 region: CASSPRRGLSHKNNEQFF. The DNA for the CDR3 is TGTGCCAGCAGCCCTCGTAGGGGGTTATCACACAAAAACAATGAGCAGTTCTTC. The genes are TRBV9 and TRBJ2-1; tentatively, D is TRBD1 (6 bases). The V gene lost 4 bases and the J gene lost 5 bases, with 25 bases spanning the gap. This CDR3 spans 18 amino acids. Germline CDR1 is SGDLS and CDR2 is YYNGEE.

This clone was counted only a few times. The CDR3 here is CASSRDRGEKLFF. As DNA, the CDR3 is TGTGCCAGCAGCCGGGACAGGGGCGAAAAACTGTTTTTT. The J gene is TRBJ1-4, the V gene TRBV7-2; 10 nucleotides align to TRBD1. This CDR3 spans 13 amino acids. CDR1 SGHTA and CDR2 FQGNSA come from the germline V gene. The trim removed 5 bases at V and 8 bases at J, leaving 2 bases unmatched.

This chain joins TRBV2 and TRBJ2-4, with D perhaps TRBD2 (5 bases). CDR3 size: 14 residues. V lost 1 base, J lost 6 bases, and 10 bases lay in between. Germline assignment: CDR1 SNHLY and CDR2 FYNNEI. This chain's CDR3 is CASSEEFRGNIQYF. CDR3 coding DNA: TGTGCCAGCAGTGAAGAGTTTCGGGGAAACATTCAGTACTTC.

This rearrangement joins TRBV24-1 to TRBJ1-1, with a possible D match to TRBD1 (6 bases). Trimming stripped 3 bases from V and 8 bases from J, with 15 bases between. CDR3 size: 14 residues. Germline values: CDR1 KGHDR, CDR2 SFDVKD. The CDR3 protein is CATSDASGHYEAFF. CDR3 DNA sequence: TGTGCCACCAGTGATGCATCGGGACACTACGAAGCTTTCTTT.

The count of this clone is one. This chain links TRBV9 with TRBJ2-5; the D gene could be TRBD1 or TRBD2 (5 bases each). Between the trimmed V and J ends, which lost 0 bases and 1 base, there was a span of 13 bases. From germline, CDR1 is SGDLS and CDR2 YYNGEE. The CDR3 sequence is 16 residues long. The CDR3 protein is CASSVGLRDPQETQYF. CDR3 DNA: TGTGCCAGCAGCGTAGGTTTGAGGGACCCCCAAGAGACCCAGTACTTC.

The CDR3 loop reads CSVGRISYEQYF. The CDR3 DNA reads as TGCAGCGTTGGCAGGATATCCTACGAGCAGTACTTC. V is TRBV29-1 and J is TRBJ2-7; D gene ambiguous. The V and J ends lost 4 bases and 1 base respectively, with 8 bases between them. The length of the CDR3 is 12 residues. Germline lookup yields CDR1 SQVTM and CDR2 ANQGSEA.

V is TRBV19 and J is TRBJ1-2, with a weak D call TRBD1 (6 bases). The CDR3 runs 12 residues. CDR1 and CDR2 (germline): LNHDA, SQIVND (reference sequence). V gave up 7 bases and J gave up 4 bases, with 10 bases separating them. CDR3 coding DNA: TGTGCCAGTACAGGGGAGTCCTATGGCTACACCTTC. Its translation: CASTGESYGYTF. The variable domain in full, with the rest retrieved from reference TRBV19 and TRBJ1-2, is DGGITQSPKYLFRKEGQNVTLSCEQNLNHDAMYWYRQDPGQGLRLIYYSQIVNDFQKGDIAEGYSVSREKKESFPLTVTSAQKNPTAFYLCASTGESYGYTFGSGTRLTVV.

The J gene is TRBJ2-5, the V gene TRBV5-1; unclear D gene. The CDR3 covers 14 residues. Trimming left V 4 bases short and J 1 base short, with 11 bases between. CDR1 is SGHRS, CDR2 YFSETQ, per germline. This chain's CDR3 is CASSPGSAQETQYF. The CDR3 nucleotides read TGCGCCAGCAGCCCCGGCTCGGCCCAAGAGACCCAGTACTTC.

The CDR3 loop is CASSLLENYGYTF. Written as DNA, the CDR3 is TGCGCCAGCAGCTTGTTAGAAAACTATGGCTACACCTTC. The chain employs TRBV5-1 and TRBJ1-2; D is unclear. V was shortened by 1 base and J by 2 bases, with 6 bases between the two germline ends. CDR3 size: 13 residues. CDR1 and CDR2 (germline): SGHRS, YFSETQ.

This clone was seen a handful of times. The CDR3 bases are TGTGCCAGCAGCTTAGGGGACAGGCTCCCTTCCTACGAGCAGTACGTC. Its protein is CASSLGDRLPSYEQYV. The rearrangement links TRBV5-5 to TRBJ2-7, with TRBD1 identical over 8 bases. V gave up 2 bases and J gave up 1 base; unmatched junction bases: 8. Germline V gene lookup returns CDR1 SGHKS and CDR2 YYEKEE (reference sequence). The CDR3 consists of 16 residues.

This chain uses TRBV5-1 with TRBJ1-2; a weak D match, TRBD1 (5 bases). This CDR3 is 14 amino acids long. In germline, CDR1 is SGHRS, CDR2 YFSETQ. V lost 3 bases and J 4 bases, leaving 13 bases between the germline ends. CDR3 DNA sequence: TGCGCCAGCAGCTCGGGGGGAGACTTCTATGGCTACACCTTC. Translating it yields CASSSGGDFYGYTF.

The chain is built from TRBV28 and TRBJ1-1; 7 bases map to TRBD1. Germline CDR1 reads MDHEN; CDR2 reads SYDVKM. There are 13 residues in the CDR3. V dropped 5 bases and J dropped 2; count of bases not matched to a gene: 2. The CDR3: CASSRQGNTEAFF. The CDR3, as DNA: TGTGCCAGCAGTCGACAGGGTAACACTGAAGCTTTCTTT.

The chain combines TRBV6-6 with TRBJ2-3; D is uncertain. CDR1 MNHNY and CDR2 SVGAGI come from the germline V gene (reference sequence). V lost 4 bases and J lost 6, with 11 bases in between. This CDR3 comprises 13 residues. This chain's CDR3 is CASSSTYPDTQYF. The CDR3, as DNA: TGTGCCAGCAGTTCGACATATCCGGATACGCAGTATTTT.

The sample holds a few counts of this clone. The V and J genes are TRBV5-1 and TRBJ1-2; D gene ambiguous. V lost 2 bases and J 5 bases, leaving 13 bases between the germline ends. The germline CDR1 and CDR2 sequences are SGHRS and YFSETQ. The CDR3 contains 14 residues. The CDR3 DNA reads TGCGCCAGCAGCTTAAGTCTGGGAGAATATGGCTACACCTTC. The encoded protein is CASSLSLGEYGYTF.

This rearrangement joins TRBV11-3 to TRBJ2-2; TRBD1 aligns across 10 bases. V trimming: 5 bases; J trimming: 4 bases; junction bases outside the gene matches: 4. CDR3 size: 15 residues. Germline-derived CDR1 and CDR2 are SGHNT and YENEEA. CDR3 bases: TGTGCCAGCAGCCCGGGACAGGGGCCCACCGGGGAGCTGTTTTTT. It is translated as CASSPGQGPTGELFF.

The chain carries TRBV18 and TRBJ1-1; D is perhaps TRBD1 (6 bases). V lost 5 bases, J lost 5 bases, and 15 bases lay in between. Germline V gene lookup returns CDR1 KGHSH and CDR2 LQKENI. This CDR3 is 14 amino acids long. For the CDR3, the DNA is TGTGCCAGCTCAGCTTCGGGGGCGGAGACTGAAGCTTTCTTT. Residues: CASSASGAETEAFF.

CDR3 residues: CASSQTGAPNYGYTF. CDR3 DNA: TGTGCCAGCAGCCAGACAGGGGCCCCTAACTATGGCTACACCTTC. V and J are TRBV2 and TRBJ1-2, with TRBD1 identical over 8 bases. This CDR3 is built from 15 residues. CDR1 and CDR2 (germline): SNHLY, FYNNEI. J gave up 0 bases and V 6 bases, and 6 bases lay outside the gene matches.

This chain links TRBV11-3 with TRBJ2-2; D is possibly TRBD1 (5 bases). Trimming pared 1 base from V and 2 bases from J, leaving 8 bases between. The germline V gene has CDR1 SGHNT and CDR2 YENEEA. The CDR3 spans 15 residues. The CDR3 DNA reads TGTGCCAGCAGCTTAGTTGGACACAACACCGGGGAGCTGTTTTTT. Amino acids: CASSLVGHNTGELFF.

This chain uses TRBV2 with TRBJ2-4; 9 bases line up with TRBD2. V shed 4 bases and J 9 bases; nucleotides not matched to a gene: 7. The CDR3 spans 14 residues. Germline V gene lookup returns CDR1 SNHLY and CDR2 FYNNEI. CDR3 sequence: CASSGVAGDGIQYF. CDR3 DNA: TGTGCCAGCAGTGGGGTAGCGGGAGATGGCATTCAGTACTTC.

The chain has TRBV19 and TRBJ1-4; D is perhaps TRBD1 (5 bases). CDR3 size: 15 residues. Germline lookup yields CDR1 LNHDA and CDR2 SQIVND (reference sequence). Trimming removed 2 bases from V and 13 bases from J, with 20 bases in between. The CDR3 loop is CASSIFGGSRNGLFF. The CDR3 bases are TGTGCCAGTAGTATATTCGGGGGTAGCCGAAACGGACTGTTTTTT. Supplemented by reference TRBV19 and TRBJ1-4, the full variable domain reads DGGITQSPKYLFRKEGQNVTLSCEQNLNHDAMYWYRQDPGQGLRLIYYSQIVNDFQKGDIAEGYSVSREKKESFPLTVTSAQKNPTAFYLCASSIFGGSRNGLFFGSGTQLSVL.

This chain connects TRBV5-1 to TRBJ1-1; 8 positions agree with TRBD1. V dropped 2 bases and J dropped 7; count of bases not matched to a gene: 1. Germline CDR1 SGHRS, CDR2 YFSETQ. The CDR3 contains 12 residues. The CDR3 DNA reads TGCGCCAGCAGCTTCGGGACAGGTGAAGCTTTCTTT. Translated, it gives CASSFGTGEAFF.

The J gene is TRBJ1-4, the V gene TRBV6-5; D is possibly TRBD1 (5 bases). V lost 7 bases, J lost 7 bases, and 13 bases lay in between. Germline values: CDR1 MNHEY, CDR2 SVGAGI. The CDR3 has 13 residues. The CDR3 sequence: CASIGVISEKLFF. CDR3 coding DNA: TGTGCCAGCATAGGGGTAATTTCTGAAAAACTGTTTTTT.

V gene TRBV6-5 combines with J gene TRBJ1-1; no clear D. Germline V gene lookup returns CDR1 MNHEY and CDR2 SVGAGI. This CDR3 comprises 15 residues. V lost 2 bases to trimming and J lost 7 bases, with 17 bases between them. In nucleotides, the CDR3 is TGTGCCAGCAGTTACGTGCAGGACTTGCCCGATGAAGCTTTCTTT. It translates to CASSYVQDLPDEAFF.

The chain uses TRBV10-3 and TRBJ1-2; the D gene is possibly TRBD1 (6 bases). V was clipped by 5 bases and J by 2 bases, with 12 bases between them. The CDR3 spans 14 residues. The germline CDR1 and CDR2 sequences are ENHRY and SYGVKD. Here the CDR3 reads CAISSRTANYGYTF. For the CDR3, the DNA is TGTGCCATCAGTTCCCGGACAGCGAACTATGGCTACACCTTC.

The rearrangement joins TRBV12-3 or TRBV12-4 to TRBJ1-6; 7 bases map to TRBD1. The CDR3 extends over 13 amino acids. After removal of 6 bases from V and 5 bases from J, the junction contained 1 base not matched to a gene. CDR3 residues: CASSGQDNSPLHF. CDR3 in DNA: TGTGCCAGCAGCGGACAGGATAATTCACCCCTCCACTTT.

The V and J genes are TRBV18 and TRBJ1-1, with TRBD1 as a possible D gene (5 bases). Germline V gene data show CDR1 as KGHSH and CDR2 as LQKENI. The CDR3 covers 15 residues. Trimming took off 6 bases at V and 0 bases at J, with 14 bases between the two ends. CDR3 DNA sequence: TGTGCCAGCTCGTTCGGGGGGAGAATGAACACTGAAGCTTTCTTT. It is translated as CASSFGGRMNTEAFF.

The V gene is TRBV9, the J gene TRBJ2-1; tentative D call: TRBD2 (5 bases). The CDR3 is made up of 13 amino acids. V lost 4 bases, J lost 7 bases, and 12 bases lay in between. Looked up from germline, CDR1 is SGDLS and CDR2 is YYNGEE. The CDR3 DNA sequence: TGTGCCAGCAGCACCGGGGAGACTAATGAGCAGTTCTTC. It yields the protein CASSTGETNEQFF.

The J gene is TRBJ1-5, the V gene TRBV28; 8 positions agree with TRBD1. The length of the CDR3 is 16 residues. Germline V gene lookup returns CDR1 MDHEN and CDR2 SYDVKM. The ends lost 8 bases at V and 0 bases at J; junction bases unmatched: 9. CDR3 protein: CASRGTGSYSNQPQHF. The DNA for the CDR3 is TGTGCCAGCCGGGGGACAGGCTCATATAGCAATCAGCCCCAGCATTTT.

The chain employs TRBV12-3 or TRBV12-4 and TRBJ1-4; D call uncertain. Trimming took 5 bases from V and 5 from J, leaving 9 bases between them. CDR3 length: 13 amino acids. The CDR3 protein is CASSTQINEKLFF. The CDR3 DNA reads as TGTGCCAGCAGTACTCAGATAAATGAAAAACTGTTTTTT.